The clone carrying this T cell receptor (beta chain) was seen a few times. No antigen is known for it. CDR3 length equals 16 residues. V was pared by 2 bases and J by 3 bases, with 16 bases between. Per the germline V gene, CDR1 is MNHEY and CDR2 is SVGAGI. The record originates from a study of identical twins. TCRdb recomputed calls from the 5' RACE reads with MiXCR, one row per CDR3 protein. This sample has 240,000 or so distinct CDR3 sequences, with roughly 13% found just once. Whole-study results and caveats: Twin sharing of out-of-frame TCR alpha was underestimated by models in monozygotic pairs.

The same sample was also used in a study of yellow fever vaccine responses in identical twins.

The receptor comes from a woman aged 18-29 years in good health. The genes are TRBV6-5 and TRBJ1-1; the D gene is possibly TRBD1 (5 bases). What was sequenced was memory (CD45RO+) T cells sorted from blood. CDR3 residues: CASSYATTAGHTEAFF. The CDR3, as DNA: TGTGCCAGCAGTTACGCCACGACAGCTGGGCACACTGAAGCTTTCTTT.